This T cell receptor (beta chain) was captured in a study of shared clonotypes between healthy human individuals. In germline, CDR1 is SGHNT, CDR2 YYREEE (reference sequence). This CDR3 region has 17 residues. Trimming at V came to 3 bases and at J to 8 bases, leaving 9 bases not matched to a gene. Naive CD8 cells were CD45RO-negative, positively selected for CCR7, excluding terminally differentiated effector memory CD45RA+ cells. Assay used: immunoSEQ multiplex PCR; TCRdb lists only in-frame clones, some missing. This table holds some 2 million clones, about 95% found once. Sequenced: naive CD8+ T cells sorted from blood. This clonotype was obtained from a man aged 18 to 29 in good health. This chain joins TRBV5-4 and TRBJ2-3; TRBD2 aligns across 16 bases. DNA for the CDR3: TGTGCCAGCAGCTCGCCGGGGACTAGCGGGAGGGCAGGTACGCAGTATTTT. Its translation: CASSSPGTSGRAGTQYF. Full variable domain (rest looked up from reference TRBV5-4 and TRBJ2-3): ETGVTQSPTHLIKTRGQQVTLRCSSQSGHNTVSWYQQALGQGPQFIFQYYREEENGRGNFPPRFSGLQFPNYSSELNVNALELDDSALYLCASSSPGTSGRAGTQYFGPGTRLTVL.